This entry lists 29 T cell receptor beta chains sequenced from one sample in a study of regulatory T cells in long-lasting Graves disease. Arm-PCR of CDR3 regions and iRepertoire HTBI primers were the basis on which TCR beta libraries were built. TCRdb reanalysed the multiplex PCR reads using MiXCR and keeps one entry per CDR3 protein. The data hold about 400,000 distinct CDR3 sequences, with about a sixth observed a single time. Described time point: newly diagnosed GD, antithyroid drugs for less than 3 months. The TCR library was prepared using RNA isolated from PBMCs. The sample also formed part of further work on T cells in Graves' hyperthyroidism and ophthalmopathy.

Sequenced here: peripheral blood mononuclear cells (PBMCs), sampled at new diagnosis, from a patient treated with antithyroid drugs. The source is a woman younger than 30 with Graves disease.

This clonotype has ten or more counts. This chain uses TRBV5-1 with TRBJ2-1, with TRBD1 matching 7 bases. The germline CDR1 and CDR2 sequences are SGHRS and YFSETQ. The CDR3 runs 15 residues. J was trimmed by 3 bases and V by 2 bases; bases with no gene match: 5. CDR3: CASSFRTGDYNEQFF. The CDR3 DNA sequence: TGCGCCAGCAGCTTTAGGACAGGAGACTACAATGAGCAGTTCTTC. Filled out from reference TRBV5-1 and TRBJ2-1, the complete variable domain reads KAGVTQTPRYLIKTRGQQVTLSCSPISGHRSVSWYQQTPGQGLQFLFEYFSETQRNKGNFPGRFSGRQFSNSRSEMNVSTLELGDSALYLCASSFRTGDYNEQFFGPGTRLTVL.

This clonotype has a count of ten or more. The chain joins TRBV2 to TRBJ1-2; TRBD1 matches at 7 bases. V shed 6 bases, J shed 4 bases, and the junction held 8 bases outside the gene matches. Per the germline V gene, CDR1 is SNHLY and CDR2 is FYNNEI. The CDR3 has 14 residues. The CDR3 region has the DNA TGTGCCAGCAGCTTGAAGGACAGGATCTATGGCTACACCTTC. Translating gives CASSLKDRIYGYTF.

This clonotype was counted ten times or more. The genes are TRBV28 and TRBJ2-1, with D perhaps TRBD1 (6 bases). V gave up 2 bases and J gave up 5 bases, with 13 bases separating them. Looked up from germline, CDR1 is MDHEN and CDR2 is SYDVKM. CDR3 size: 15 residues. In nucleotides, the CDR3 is TGTGCCAGCAGTTTAGGGTACAGGGTTAACAATGAGCAGTTCTTC. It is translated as CASSLGYRVNNEQFF.

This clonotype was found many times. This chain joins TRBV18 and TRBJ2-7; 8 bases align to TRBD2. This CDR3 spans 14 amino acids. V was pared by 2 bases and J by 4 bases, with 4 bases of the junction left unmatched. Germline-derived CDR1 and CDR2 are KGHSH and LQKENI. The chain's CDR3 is CASSPAGGGYEQYF. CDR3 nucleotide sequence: TGTGCCAGCTCACCAGCGGGCGGGGGGTACGAGCAGTACTTC.

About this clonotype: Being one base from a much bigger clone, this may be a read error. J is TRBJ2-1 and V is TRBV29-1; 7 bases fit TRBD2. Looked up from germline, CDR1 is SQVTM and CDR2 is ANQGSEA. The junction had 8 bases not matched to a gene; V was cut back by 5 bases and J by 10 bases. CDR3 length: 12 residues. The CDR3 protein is CSVSGGRYEQFF. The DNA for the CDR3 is TGCAGCGTTTCGGGGGGTCGGTACGAGCAGTTCTTC.

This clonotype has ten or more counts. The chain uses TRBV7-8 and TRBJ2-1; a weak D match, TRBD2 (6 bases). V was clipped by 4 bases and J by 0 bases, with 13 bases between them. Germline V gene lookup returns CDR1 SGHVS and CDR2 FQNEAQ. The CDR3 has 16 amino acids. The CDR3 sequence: CASSSGLSISYNEQFF. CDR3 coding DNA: TGTGCCAGCAGCTCGGGACTCTCAATCTCCTACAATGAGCAGTTCTTC.

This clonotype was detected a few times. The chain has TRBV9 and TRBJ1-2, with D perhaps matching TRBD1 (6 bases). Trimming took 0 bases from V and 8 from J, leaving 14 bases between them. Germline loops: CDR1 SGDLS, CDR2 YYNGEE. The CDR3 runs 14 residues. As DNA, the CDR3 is TGTGCCAGCAGCGTAGTCTTTGGGGGCGGCGGCTACACCTTC. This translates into CASSVVFGGGGYTF.

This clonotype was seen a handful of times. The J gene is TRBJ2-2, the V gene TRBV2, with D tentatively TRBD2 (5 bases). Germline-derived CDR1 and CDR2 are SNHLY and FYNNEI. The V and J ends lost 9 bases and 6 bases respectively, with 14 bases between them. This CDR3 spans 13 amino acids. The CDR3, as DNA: TGTGCCAGGACCCACGGACTCTCCGGGGAGCTGTTTTTT. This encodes CARTHGLSGELFF.

CDR3 loop: CASSQRGQNTGELFF. In DNA, the CDR3 is TGTGCCAGCAGCCAAAGGGGACAGAACACCGGGGAGCTGTTTTTT. J is TRBJ2-2 and V is TRBV4-2; D may be TRBD1 (6 bases). V was pared by 2 bases and J by 1 base, with 8 bases between. The CDR3 loop spans 15 amino acids. From germline, CDR1 is LGHNA and CDR2 YNFKEQ.

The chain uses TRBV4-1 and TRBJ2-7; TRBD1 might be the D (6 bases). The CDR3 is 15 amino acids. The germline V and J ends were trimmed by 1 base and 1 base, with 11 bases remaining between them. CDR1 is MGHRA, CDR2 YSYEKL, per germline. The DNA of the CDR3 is TGCGCCAGCAGCCAAGTTAGTCAGGGGTCCTACGAGCAGTACTTC. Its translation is CASSQVSQGSYEQYF.

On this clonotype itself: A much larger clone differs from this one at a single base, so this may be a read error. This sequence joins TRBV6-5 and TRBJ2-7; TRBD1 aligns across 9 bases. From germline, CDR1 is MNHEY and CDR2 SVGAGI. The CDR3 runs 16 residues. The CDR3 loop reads CASSSTPGQGFYEQCF. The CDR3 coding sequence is TGTGCCAGCAGTTCGACTCCGGGACAGGGCTTCTACGAGCAGTGCTTC.

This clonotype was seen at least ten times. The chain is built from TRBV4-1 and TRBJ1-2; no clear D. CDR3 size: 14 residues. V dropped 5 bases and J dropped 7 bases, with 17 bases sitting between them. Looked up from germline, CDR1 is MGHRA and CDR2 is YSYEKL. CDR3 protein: CASSVVGQSGGYTF. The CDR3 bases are TGCGCCAGCAGCGTCGTGGGTCAAAGTGGTGGCTACACCTTC.

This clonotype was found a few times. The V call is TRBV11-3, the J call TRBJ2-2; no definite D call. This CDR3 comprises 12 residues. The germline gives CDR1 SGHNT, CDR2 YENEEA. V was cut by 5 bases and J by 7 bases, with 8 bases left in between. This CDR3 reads CASSPPIGELFF. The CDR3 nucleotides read TGTGCCAGCAGCCCCCCGATCGGGGAGCTGTTTTTT.

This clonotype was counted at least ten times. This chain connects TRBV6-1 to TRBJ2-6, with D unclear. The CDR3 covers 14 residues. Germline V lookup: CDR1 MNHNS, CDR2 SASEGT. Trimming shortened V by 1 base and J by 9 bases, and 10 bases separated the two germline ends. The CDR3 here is CASSEGEGGNVLTF. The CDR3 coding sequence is TGTGCCAGCAGTGAAGGAGAAGGTGGCAACGTCCTGACTTTC.

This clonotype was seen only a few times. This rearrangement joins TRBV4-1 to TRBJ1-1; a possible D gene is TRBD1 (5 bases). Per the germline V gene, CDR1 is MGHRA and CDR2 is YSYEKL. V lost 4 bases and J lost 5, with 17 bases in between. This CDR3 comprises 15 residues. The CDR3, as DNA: TGCGCCAGCAGCCCCGAACTGGGAAGGGGAACTGAAGCTTTCTTT. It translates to CASSPELGRGTEAFF.

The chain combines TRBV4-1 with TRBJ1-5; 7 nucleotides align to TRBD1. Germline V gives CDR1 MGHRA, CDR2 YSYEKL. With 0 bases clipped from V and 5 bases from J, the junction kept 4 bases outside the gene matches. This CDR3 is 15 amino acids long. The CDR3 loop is CASSQDPTGDQPQHF. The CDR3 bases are TGCGCCAGCAGCCAAGATCCCACAGGGGATCAGCCCCAGCATTTT.

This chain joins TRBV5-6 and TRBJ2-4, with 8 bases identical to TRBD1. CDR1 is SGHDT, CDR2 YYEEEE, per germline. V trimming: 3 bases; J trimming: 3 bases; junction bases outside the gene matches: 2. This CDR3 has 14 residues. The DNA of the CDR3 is TGTGCCAGCAGCTCGGGACAGGTCAAAAACATTCAGTACTTC. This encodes CASSSGQVKNIQYF.

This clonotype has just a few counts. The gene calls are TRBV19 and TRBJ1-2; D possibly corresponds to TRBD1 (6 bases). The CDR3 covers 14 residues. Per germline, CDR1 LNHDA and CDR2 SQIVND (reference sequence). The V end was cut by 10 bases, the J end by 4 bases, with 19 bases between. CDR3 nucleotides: TGTGCCACCCTGCCGGGGGGCATCGGCTATGGCTACACCTTC. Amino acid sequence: CATLPGGIGYGYTF.

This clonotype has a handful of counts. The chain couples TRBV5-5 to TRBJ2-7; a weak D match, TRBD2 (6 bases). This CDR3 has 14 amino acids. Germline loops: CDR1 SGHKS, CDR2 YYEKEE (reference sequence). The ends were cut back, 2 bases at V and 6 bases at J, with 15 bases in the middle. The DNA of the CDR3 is TGTGCCAGCAGCTTTCCGGGGGAGCGGTCCGAGCAGTACTTC. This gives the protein CASSFPGERSEQYF.

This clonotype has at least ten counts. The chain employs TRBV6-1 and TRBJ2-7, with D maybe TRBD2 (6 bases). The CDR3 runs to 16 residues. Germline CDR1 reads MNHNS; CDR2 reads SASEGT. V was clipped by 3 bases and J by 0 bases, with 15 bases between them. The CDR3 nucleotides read TGTGCCAGCAGTGATAATTGGGCGGGGCTCTCCTACGAGCAGTACTTC. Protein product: CASSDNWAGLSYEQYF.

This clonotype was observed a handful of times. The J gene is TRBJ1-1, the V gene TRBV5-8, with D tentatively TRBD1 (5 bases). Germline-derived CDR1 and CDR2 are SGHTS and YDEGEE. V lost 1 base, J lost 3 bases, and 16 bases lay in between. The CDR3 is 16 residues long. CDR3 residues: CASSLRQFYSDTEAFF. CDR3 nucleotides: TGTGCCAGCAGCTTGAGACAGTTTTATTCGGACACTGAAGCTTTCTTT.

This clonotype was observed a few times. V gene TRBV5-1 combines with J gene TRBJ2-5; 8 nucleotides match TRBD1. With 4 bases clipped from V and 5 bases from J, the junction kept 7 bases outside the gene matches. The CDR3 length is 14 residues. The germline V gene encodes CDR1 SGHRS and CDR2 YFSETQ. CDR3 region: CASSIGQGGETQYF. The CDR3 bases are TGCGCCAGCAGCATCGGACAGGGCGGGGAGACCCAGTACTTC. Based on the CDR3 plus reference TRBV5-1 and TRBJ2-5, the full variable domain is KAGVTQTPRYLIKTRGQQVTLSCSPISGHRSVSWYQQTPGQGLQFLFEYFSETQRNKGNFPGRFSGRQFSNSRSEMNVSTLELGDSALYLCASSIGQGGETQYFGPGTRLLVL.

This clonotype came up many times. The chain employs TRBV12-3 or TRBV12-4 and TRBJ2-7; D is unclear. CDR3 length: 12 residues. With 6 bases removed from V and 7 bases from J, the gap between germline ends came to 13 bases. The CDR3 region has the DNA TGTGCCAGCAGCCCCGATCTGGGGGAGCAGTACTTC. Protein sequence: CASSPDLGEQYF.

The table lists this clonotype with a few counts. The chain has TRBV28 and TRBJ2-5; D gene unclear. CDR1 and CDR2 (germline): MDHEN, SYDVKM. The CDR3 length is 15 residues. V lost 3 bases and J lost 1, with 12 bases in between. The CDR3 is CASSFHDRPQETQYF. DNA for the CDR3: TGTGCCAGCAGTTTTCATGACCGTCCCCAAGAGACCCAGTACTTC.

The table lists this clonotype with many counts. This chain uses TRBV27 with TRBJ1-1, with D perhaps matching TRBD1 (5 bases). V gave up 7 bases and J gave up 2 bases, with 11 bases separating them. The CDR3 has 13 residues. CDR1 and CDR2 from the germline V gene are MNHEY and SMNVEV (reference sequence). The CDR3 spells CASMGGRNTEAFF. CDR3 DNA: TGTGCCAGCATGGGGGGGAGAAACACTGAAGCTTTCTTT.

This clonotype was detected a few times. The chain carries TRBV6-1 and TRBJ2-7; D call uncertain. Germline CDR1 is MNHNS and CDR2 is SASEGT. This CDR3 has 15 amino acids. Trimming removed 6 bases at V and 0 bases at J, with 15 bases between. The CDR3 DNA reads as TGTGCCAGCAGGAATCGTGCTGGCGTCTCCTACGAGCAGTACTTC. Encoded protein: CASRNRAGVSYEQYF.

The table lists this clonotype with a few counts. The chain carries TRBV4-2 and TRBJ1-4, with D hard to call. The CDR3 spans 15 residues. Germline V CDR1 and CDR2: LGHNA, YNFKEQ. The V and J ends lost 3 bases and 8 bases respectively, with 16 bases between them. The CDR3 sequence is CASSQEAGTREKLFF. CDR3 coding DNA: TGTGCCAGCAGCCAGGAAGCGGGCACACGGGAAAAACTGTTTTTT.

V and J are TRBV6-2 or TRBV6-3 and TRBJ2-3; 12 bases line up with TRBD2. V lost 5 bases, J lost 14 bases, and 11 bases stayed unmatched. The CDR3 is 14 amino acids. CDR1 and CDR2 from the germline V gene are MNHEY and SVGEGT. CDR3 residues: CASSEGPSGGEGYF. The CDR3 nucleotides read TGTGCCAGCAGTGAAGGGCCTAGCGGGGGGGAAGGGTATTTT.

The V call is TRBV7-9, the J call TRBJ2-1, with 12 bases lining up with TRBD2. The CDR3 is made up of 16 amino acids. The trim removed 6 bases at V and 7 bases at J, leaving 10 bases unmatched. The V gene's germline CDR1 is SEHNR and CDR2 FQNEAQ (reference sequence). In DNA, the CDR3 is TGTGCCAGCAGTCCTACTAGCGGGAGGTTAGAAAATGAGCAGTTCTTC. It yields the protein CASSPTSGRLENEQFF.